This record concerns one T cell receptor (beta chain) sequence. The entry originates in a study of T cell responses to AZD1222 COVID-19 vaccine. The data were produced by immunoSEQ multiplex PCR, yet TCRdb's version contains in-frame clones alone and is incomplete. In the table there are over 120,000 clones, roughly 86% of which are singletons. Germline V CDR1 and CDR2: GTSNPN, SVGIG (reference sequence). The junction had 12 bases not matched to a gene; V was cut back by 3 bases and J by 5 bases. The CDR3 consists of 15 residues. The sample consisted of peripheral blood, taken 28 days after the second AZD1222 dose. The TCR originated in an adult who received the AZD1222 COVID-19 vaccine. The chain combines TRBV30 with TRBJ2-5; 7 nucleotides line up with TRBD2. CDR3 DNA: TGTGCCTGGAGCAGGGAGGGGAGTTTGGGGGAGACCCAGTACTTC. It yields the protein CAWSREGSLGETQYF.